The clone carrying this T cell receptor (beta chain) turned up a few times. Its cognate antigen is unknown. This CDR3 comprises 17 residues. The V gene end was trimmed by 1 base and the J gene end by 0 bases; junction bases not matched to a gene: 8. From germline, CDR1 is KGHSH and CDR2 LQKENI. The sample originates from a study of beta chain features in type 1 diabetes. Since all of the isolated RNA was reverse transcribed, expressed TCRB transcripts were what got sequenced. Sequenced by immunoSEQ multiplex PCR; TCRdb stores in-frame clones only, minus some. The table includes about 70,000 clones, nearly 50% detected once. Study results and limitations: TCRB CDR3s were moderately but significantly shorter in Type 1 diabetes patients in all four CD4+ subsets.

Material: central memory CD4+ T cells from blood. The chain is built from TRBV18 and TRBJ1-1, with 7 bases aligning to TRBD1. The receptor was derived from a man under 40 with type 1 diabetes. The CDR3 here is CASSPQGQFLMNTEAFF. CDR3 sequence (DNA): TGTGCCAGCTCACCACAGGGACAGTTCCTTATGAACACTGAAGCTTTCTTT.